What follows describes a single T cell receptor (beta chain). Profiled with immunoSEQ multiplex PCR; TCRdb holds only in-frame clones, not every one. The sample lists some 71,000 clones, roughly 86% occurring once. V lost 5 bases and J 1 base, leaving 12 bases between the germline ends. CDR3 length: 14 amino acids. Per germline, CDR1 SGHNT and CDR2 YYREEE (reference sequence). The sample originates from a study of blood T cell repertoires in COVID-19. The sequenced material came from peripheral blood. V is TRBV5-4 and J is TRBJ2-5; D is undetermined. The TCR originated in a woman in her 70s with acute or convalescent COVID-19. The CDR3 loop reads CASSFLGAQETQYF. The CDR3 nucleotides read TGTGCCAGCAGTTTTTTGGGCGCCCAAGAGACCCAGTACTTC.